The present TCR beta chain was sequenced within a study of T cells in Graves' hyperthyroidism and ophthalmopathy. The TCR beta CDR3 regions underwent amplification using RNA transcripts as the source. During a first-round RT-PCR of the TCR CDR3, the HTBI primer set was used. MiXCR, applied by TCRdb to the multiplex PCR reads, yields one record per CDR3 protein. The table lists 300,000 to 450,000 distinct CDR3 sequences, 15% to 18% of them singletons. CDR3 length: 11 amino acids. J was trimmed by 15 bases and V by 11 bases; bases with no gene match: 13. The V gene's germline CDR1 is ENHRY and CDR2 SYGVKD.

The source material was blood. This rearrangement joins TRBV10-3 to TRBJ2-4; 7 bases agree with TRBD1. The sequence derives from a woman aged 18-35 years with Graves' hyperthyroidism that later progressed to Graves' ophthalmopathy. The CDR3 loop reads CAGRDSLMWYF. CDR3 in DNA: TGTGCCGGAAGGGACAGTCTTATGTGGTACTTC.